The source of this T cell receptor beta chain is a study of T cell changes during pregnancy in multiple sclerosis. The germline gives CDR1 MNHEY, CDR2 SMNVEV (reference sequence). This CDR3 is 14 amino acids long. The germline V and J ends were trimmed by 2 bases and 2 bases, with 9 bases remaining between them. Only in-frame clones appear in the TCRdb table, and some are missing; sequencing was by immunoSEQ multiplex PCR. This sample yields roughly 50,000 clones, of which approximately 94% are seen a single time; about 3% belongs to the top ten. The sample here was CD8+ T cells from peripheral blood mononuclear cells, taken in the third trimester of pregnancy. The V gene is TRBV27, the J gene TRBJ1-2, with D uncertain. This sequence was found in a female donor with multiple sclerosis, enrolled in a pregnancy study. In DNA form, the CDR3 reads TGTGCCAGCAGTTTAGGGCCACAGAACTATGGCTACACCTTC. This sequence encodes CASSLGPQNYGYTF.